The 13 T cell receptor beta chains listed next were all sequenced from one sample in a study of T cell responses to AZD1222 COVID-19 vaccine. Profiled with immunoSEQ multiplex PCR; TCRdb holds only in-frame clones, not every one. This sample has about 150,000 clones, with roughly 90% found just once. The sample in question was peripheral blood, obtained on day 0 of AZD1222 vaccination. The receptors originated from an adult in good health.

In its sample, this clone was seen a few times. The chain combines TRBV12-3 or TRBV12-4 with TRBJ1-5; D gene ambiguous. The CDR3 covers 11 residues. V was pared by 6 bases and J by 3 bases, with 3 bases between. This CDR3 reads CASSLNQPQHF. In DNA form, the CDR3 reads TGTGCCAGCAGCCTCAATCAGCCCCAGCATTTT.

CDR3 loop: CASSYSSRELYGPRTFYEQYF. CDR3 DNA: TGTGCCAGCAGTTACTCGAGCCGGGAGCTGTACGGACCACGTACTTTCTACGAGCAGTACTTC. The V call is TRBV6-2 or TRBV6-3, the J call TRBJ2-7, with TRBD2 as a possible D gene (6 bases). The V end lost 0 bases, the J end lost 3 bases, and 30 bases lay between the germline ends. There are 21 residues in the CDR3. Germline V gene data show CDR1 as MNHEY and CDR2 as SVGEGT.

The sample holds one count of this clone. The chain carries TRBV9 and TRBJ1-1, with TRBD1 matching 7 bases. The germline V gene has CDR1 SGDLS and CDR2 YYNGEE. V trimming: 3 bases; J trimming: 5 bases; junction bases outside the gene matches: 7. CDR3 length equals 14 residues. The CDR3 bases are TGTGCCAGCAGCGCGGGACAGAGGAGGACTGAAGCTTTCTTT. Translation gives CASSAGQRRTEAFF.

The chain joins TRBV29-1 to TRBJ1-1, with 11 bases aligning to TRBD1. The ends lost 3 bases at V and 10 bases at J; junction bases unmatched: 7. The germline V gene encodes CDR1 SQVTM and CDR2 ANQGSEA. This CDR3 is built from 13 residues. The CDR3 loop is CSVDLDRGPGAFF. CDR3 DNA sequence: TGCAGCGTTGATTTGGACAGGGGGCCCGGAGCTTTCTTT. Variable domain in full (rest from reference TRBV29-1 and TRBJ1-1): SAVISQKPSRDICQRGTSLTIQCQVDSQVTMMFWYRQQPGQSLTLIATANQGSEATYESGFVIDKFPISRPNLTFSTLTVSNMSPEDSSIYLCSVDLDRGPGAFFGQGTRLTVV.

The CDR3 protein is CASSLGWGMGTEAFF. The CDR3 DNA reads as TGTGCCAGCAGTTTAGGATGGGGTATGGGCACTGAAGCTTTCTTT. V and J are TRBV28 and TRBJ1-1; no definite D call. There are 15 residues in the CDR3. V lost 2 bases and J 4 bases, leaving 14 bases between the germline ends. CDR1 MDHEN and CDR2 SYDVKM come from the germline V gene.

This clone was detected a few times. This rearrangement joins TRBV9 to TRBJ2-2; D gene uncertain. In germline, CDR1 is SGDLS, CDR2 YYNGEE. This CDR3 has 14 amino acids. V dropped 7 bases and J dropped 0 bases, with 10 bases sitting between them. For the CDR3, the DNA is TGTGCCAGCCGACTTACTACGAACACCGGGGAGCTGTTTTTT. This translates into CASRLTTNTGELFF.

This clone was seen just once. This chain connects TRBV11-3 to TRBJ2-2; D is perhaps TRBD1 (5 bases). The CDR3 runs 15 residues. In germline, CDR1 is SGHNT, CDR2 YENEEA. V shed 3 bases and J shed 1 base, with 9 bases lying between them. This CDR3 is CASSFAGWNTGELFF. The CDR3 DNA reads TGTGCCAGCAGCTTCGCAGGGTGGAACACCGGGGAGCTGTTTTTT. Looking up the rest from reference TRBV11-3 and TRBJ2-2 gives the full variable domain: EAGVVQSPRYKIIEKKQPVAFWCNPISGHNTLYWYLQNLGQGPELLIRYENEEAVDDSQLPKDRFSAERLKGVDSTLKIQPAELGDSAVYLCASSFAGWNTGELFFGEGSRLTVL.

This chain uses TRBV19 with TRBJ2-7, with D maybe TRBD2 (5 bases). This CDR3 is built from 12 residues. CDR1 LNHDA and CDR2 SQIVND come from the germline V gene (reference sequence). With 3 bases removed from V and 6 bases from J, the gap between germline ends came to 9 bases. The CDR3 sequence is CASSILGAEQYF. The CDR3 nucleotides read TGTGCCAGTAGTATCCTGGGAGCCGAGCAGTACTTC.

This clone was seen a few times. The chain recombines TRBV6-2 or TRBV6-3 with TRBJ1-5, with a weak D call TRBD1 (5 bases). This CDR3 has 15 residues. The germline gives CDR1 MNHEY, CDR2 SVGEGT. V was shortened by 0 bases and J by 5 bases, with 11 bases between the two germline ends. CDR3 amino acids: CASSYSIQADQPQHF. CDR3 DNA sequence: TGTGCCAGCAGTTACTCAATACAGGCCGATCAGCCCCAGCATTTT.

This chain links TRBV23-1 with TRBJ2-3; 10 bases agree with TRBD1. TRBV23-1 has ORF status, its function being uncertain. The CDR3 is 14 amino acids. The V gene end was trimmed by 9 bases and the J gene end by 2 bases; junction bases not matched to a gene: 5. For the CDR3, the DNA is TGCGCCAGAGGGACAGGGGCCGACACAGATACGCAGTATTTT. This sequence encodes CARGTGADTDTQYF.

The J gene is TRBJ2-3, the V gene TRBV19, with TRBD2 as a possible D gene (5 bases). V shed 5 bases and J shed 1 base, with 13 bases lying between them. In germline, CDR1 is LNHDA, CDR2 SQIVND (reference sequence). CDR3 size: 15 residues. CDR3 DNA: TGTGCCAGTAGTCCAACGACTACCCGCACAGATACGCAGTATTTT. The encoded protein is CASSPTTTRTDTQYF.

The chain combines TRBV7-3 with TRBJ2-5; a possible D gene is TRBD2 (7 bases). V was pared by 5 bases and J by 4 bases, with 17 bases between. There are 15 residues in the CDR3. Germline V lookup: CDR1 SGHTA, CDR2 FQGTGA. CDR3 bases: TGTGCCAGCAGCCCGCGAGGGGGAGGGGGAGAGACCCAGTACTTC. It encodes CASSPRGGGGETQYF. The full variable domain, its missing parts supplied by reference TRBV7-3 and TRBJ2-5, is GAGVSQTPSNKVTEKGKYVELRCDPISGHTALYWYRQSLGQGPEFLIYFQGTGAADDSGLPNDRFFAVRPEGSVSTLKIQRTERGDSAVYLCASSPRGGGGETQYFGPGTRLLVL.

J is TRBJ2-1 and V is TRBV19; no reliable D call. CDR1 LNHDA and CDR2 SQIVND come from the germline V gene (reference sequence). Trimming removed 1 base from V and 4 bases from J, with 11 bases in between. The CDR3 length is 15 residues. The CDR3 DNA is TGTGCCAGTAGTATAGGCGGAGTGGGTTACAATGAGCAGTTCTTC. Its translation: CASSIGGVGYNEQFF.